This T cell receptor (beta chain) was documented in a study of control samples from healthy donors and cancer patients. Assay: immunoSEQ multiplex PCR; the TCRdb copy retains only in-frame clones and omits some. The sample records 130,000 to 150,000 clones, approximately 91% being singletons. The CDR3 runs 12 residues. V shed 7 bases and J 3 bases; nucleotides not matched to a gene: 2. Germline V gene data show CDR1 as MNHEY and CDR2 as SVGAGI. The source is a man aged 25-45 years in good health. V and J are TRBV6-5 and TRBJ1-1, with 7 bases aligning to TRBD1. Sequencing was carried out using blood. The DNA of the CDR3 is TGTGCCAGCAAGGACAGGCACACTGAAGCTTTCTTT. Protein: CASKDRHTEAFF.